This TCR beta chain came from a study of blood T cell repertoires in COVID-19. Overall study: Researchers got acute and convalescent COVID-19 samples from the United States, Italy and Spain. PBMCs, B-cell-depleted T cells, or T cells provided the cDNA or gDNA that made up the material.

J lost 6 bases, V lost 5 bases, and 8 bases had no gene match. The CDR3 loop spans 14 amino acids. Germline CDR1 is KGHSH and CDR2 is LQKENI. As processed by the authors: Estimation of nucleated cell counts was performed using reference gene primer amplification. The data were produced by immunoSEQ multiplex PCR, yet TCRdb's version contains in-frame clones alone and is incomplete. D and trimming were read from the DNA, whereas the V and J calls and clone size are those reported in that table. The data contain a few hundred thousand clones, 65% to 90% of them seen just once; the ten biggest clones take up 6% to 9%.

The chain combines TRBV18 with TRBJ1-2; 8 positions agree with TRBD1. The sample comprised peripheral blood. This sequence originates from a human donor in a cohort sampled during active COVID-19. Here the CDR3 reads CASSADRQGNGYTF. As DNA, the CDR3 is TGTGCCAGCTCAGCCGATCGACAGGGGAATGGCTACACCTTC.